The clone carrying this T cell receptor beta chain was counted many times. Its matching antigen is unknown. Germline values: CDR1 MNHNY, CDR2 SVGAGI (reference sequence). Deletions cut 2 bases from V and 4 bases from J, with 9 bases between. The CDR3 runs to 13 residues. The data are from a study of T cells after yellow fever vaccination. Study conclusions and caveats: Clones from primary vaccination mostly reappeared after the booster (approximately 95% CD4, over 85% CD8).

TCRdb called the 5' RACE reads again in MiXCR, with one record for every CDR3 protein. The profile covers 150,000 to 200,000 distinct CDR3 sequences, with about a tenth appearing a single time and roughly 40% taken by the ten largest. Sequenced material: CD8+ T cells sorted from PBMCs, taken 45 days after the yellow fever booster vaccination. This chain connects TRBV6-6 to TRBJ2-7; TRBD2 might be the D (6 bases). The clonotype comes from a man in his late teens or twenties who received the YFV17D yellow fever vaccine. The CDR3 bases are TGTGCCAGCAGTTACGGGGGGTCGTACGAGCAGTACTTC. Its translation is CASSYGGSYEQYF.